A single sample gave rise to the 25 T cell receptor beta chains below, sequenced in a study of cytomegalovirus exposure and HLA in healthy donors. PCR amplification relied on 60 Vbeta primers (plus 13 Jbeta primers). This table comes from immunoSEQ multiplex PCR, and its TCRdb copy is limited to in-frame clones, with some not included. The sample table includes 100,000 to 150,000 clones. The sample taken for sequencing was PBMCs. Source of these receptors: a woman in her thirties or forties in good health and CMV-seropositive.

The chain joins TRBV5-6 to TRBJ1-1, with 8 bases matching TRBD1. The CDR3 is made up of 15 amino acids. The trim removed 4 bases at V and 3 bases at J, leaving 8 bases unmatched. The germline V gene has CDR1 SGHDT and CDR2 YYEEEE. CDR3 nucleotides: TGTGCCAGCAGCCTTGGACAGGGAAGCCACACTGAAGCTTTCTTT. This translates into CASSLGQGSHTEAFF.

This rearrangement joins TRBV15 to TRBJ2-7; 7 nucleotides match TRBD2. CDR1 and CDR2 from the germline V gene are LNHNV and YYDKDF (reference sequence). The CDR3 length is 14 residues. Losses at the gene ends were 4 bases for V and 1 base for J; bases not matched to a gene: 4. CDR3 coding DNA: TGTGCCACCAGCATAGGCGGGGGTTCCTACGAGCAGTACTTC. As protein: CATSIGGGSYEQYF. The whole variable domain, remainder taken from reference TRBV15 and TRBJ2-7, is DAMVIQNPRYQVTQFGKPVTLSCSQTLNHNVMYWYQQKSSQAPKLLFHYYDKDFNNEADTPDNFQSRRPNTSFCFLDIRSPGLGDTAMYLCATSIGGGSYEQYFGPGTRLTVT.

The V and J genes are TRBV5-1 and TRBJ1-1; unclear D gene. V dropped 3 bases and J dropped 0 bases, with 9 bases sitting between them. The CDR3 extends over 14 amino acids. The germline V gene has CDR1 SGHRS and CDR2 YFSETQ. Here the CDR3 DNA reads TGCGCCAGCAGCTCAATTGAGATGAACACTGAAGCTTTCTTT. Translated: CASSSIEMNTEAFF.

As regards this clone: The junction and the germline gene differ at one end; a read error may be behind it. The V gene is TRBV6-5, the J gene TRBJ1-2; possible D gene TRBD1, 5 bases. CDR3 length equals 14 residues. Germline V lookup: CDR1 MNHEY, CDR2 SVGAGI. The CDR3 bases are TGTGCCAGCAGTTACTTAGGAGGGTCTATGAGCAGGGCCTTC. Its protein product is CASSYLGGSMSRAF.

This CDR3 is CASSKTGTGRTEKLFF. The CDR3 DNA reads as TGTGCCAGTAGTAAAACCGGGACAGGGAGGACAGAAAAACTGTTTTTT. V and J are TRBV19 and TRBJ1-4, with 9 bases identical to TRBD1. The CDR3 is 16 residues long. The V segment lost 4 bases and the J segment 8 bases; nucleotides outside the gene matches: 11. The germline gives CDR1 LNHDA, CDR2 SQIVND (reference sequence). The variable domain in full, with the rest retrieved from reference TRBV19 and TRBJ1-4, is DGGITQSPKYLFRKEGQNVTLSCEQNLNHDAMYWYRQDPGQGLRLIYYSQIVNDFQKGDIAEGYSVSREKKESFPLTVTSAQKNPTAFYLCASSKTGTGRTEKLFFGSGTQLSVL.

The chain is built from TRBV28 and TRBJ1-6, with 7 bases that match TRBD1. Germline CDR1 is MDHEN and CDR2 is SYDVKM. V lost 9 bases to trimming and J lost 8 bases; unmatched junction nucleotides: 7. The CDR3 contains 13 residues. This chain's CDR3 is CASGQVGYSPLHF. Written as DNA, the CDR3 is TGTGCCAGTGGACAGGTGGGGTATTCACCCCTCCACTTT.

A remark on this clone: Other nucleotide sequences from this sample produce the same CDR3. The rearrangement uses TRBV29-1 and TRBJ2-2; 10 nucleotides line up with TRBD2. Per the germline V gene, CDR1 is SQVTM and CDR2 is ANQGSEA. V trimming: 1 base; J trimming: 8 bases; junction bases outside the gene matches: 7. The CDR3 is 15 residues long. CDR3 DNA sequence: TGCAGCGTTGAAGCTGAGCGGGAGGGCCGAGGGGAGCTGTTTTTT. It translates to CSVEAEREGRGELFF.

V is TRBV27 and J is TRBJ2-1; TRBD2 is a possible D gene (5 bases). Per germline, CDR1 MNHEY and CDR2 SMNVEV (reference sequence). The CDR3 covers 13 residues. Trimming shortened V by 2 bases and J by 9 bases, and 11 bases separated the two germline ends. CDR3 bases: TGTGCCAGCAGTTTACTCGGGGTGGCTGAGCAGTTCTTC. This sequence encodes CASSLLGVAEQFF.

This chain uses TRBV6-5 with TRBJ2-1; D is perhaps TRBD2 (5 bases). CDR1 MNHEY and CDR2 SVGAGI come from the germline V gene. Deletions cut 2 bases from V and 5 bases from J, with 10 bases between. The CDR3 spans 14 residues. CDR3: CASSYRGRNNEQFF. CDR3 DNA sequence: TGTGCCAGCAGTTACCGGGGTAGGAACAATGAGCAGTTCTTC.

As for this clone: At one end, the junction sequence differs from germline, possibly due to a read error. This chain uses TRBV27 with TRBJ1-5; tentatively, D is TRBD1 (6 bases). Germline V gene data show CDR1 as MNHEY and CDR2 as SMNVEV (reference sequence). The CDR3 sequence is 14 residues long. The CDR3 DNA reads TGTGCCAGCAGTTTATTGACAGGCAAGCAGCCCCAGCATTTT. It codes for CASSLLTGKQPQHF.

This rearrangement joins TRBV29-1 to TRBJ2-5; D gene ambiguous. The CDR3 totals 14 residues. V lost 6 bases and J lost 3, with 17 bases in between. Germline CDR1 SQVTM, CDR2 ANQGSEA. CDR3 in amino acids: CSVGLMLTEETQYF. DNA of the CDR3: TGCAGCGTCGGTCTGATGCTTACAGAAGAGACCCAGTACTTC.

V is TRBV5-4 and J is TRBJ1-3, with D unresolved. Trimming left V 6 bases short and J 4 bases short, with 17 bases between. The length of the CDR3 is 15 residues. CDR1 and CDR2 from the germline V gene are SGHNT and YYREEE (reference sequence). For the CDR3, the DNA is TGTGCCAGCACCCAGCTACCCTTGGAGGGAAACACCATATATTTT. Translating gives CASTQLPLEGNTIYF.

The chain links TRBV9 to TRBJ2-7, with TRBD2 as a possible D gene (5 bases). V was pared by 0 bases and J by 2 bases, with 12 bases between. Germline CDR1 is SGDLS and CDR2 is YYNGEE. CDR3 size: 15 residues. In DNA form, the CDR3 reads TGTGCCAGCAGCGTAGGAGGGTGGGGAGCCTACGAGCAGTACTTC. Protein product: CASSVGGWGAYEQYF. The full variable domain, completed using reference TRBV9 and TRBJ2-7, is DSGVTQTPKHLITATGQRVTLRCSPRSGDLSVYWYQQSLDQGLQFLIQYYNGEERAKGNILERFSAQQFPDLHSELNLSSLELGDSALYFCASSVGGWGAYEQYFGPGTRLTVT.

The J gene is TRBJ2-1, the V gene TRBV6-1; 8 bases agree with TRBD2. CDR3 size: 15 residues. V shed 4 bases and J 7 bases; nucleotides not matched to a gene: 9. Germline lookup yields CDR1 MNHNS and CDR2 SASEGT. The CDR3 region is CASSVNGRAGNEQFF. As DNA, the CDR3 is TGTGCCAGCAGTGTTAACGGGAGGGCCGGGAATGAGCAGTTCTTC.

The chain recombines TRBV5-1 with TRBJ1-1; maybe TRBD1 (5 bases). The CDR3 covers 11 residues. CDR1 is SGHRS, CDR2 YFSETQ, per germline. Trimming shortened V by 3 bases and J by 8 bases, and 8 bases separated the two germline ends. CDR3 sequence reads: CASSSAGEAFF. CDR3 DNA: TGCGCCAGCAGCTCCGCAGGGGAAGCTTTCTTT. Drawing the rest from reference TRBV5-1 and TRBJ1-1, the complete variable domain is KAGVTQTPRYLIKTRGQQVTLSCSPISGHRSVSWYQQTPGQGLQFLFEYFSETQRNKGNFPGRFSGRQFSNSRSEMNVSTLELGDSALYLCASSSAGEAFFGQGTRLTVV.

CDR3 in amino acids: CAISETSGSRDEQYF. In DNA form, the CDR3 reads TGTGCCATCAGTGAGACTAGCGGGAGTCGAGACGAGCAGTACTTC. The rearrangement joins TRBV10-3 to TRBJ2-7, with 11 nucleotides matching TRBD2. Germline loops: CDR1 ENHRY, CDR2 SYGVKD. The CDR3 has 15 residues. J was trimmed by 5 bases and V by 2 bases; bases with no gene match: 5.

CDR3 sequence: CASSTNGLYSYEQYF. The CDR3 DNA reads TGTGCCAGCAGTACAAATGGGCTGTACTCCTACGAGCAGTACTTC. The chain carries TRBV27 and TRBJ2-7; D is unclear. This CDR3 has 15 amino acids. V lost 5 bases and J lost 0, with 14 bases in between. CDR1 and CDR2 from the germline V gene are MNHEY and SMNVEV (reference sequence).

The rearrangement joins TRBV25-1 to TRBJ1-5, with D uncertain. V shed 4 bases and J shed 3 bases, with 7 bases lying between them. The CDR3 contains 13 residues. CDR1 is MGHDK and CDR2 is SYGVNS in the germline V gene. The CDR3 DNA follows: TGTGCCAGCAGTGTCGGGGACAATCAGCCCCAGCATTTT. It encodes CASSVGDNQPQHF. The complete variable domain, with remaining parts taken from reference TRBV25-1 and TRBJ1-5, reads EADIYQTPRYLVIGTGKKITLECSQTMGHDKMYWYQQDPGMELHLIHYSYGVNSTEKGDLSSESTVSRIRTEHFPLTLESARPSHTSQYLCASSVGDNQPQHFGDGTRLSIL.

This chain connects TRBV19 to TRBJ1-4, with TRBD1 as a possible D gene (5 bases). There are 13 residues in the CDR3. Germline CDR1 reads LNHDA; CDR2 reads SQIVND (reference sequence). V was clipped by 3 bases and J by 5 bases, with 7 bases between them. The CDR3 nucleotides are TGTGCCAGTAGTATGACAGCGAATGAAAAACTGTTTTTT. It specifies CASSMTANEKLFF.

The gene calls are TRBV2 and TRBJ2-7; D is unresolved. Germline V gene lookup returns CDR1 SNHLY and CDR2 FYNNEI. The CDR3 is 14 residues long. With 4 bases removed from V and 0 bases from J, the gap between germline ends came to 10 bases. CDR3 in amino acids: CASSGAGISYEQYF. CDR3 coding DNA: TGTGCCAGCAGTGGGGCCGGCATCTCCTACGAGCAGTACTTC.

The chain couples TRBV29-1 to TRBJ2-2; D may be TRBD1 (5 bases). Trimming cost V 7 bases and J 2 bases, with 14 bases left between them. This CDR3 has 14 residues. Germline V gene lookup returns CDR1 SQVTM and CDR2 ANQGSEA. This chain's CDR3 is CSATGPLNTGELFF. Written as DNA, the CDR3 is TGCAGCGCCACAGGCCCGTTAAACACCGGGGAGCTGTTTTTT.

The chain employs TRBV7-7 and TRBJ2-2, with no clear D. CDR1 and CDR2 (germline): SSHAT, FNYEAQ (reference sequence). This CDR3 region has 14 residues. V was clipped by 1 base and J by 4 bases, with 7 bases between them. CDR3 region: CASSLGGPTGELFF. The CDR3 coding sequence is TGTGCCAGCAGCTTAGGTGGGCCCACCGGGGAGCTGTTTTTT.

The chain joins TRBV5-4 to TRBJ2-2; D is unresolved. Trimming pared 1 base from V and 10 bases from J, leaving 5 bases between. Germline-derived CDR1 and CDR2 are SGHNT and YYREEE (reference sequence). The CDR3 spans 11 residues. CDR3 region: CASSLSAELFF. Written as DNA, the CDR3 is TGTGCCAGCAGCTTGAGCGCGGAGCTGTTTTTT.

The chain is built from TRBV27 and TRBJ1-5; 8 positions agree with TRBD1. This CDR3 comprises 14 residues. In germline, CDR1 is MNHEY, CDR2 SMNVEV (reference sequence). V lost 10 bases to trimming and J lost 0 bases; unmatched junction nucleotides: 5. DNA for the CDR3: TGTGCCAACGACAGGGGAAATAGCAATCAGCCCCAGCATTTT. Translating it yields CANDRGNSNQPQHF.

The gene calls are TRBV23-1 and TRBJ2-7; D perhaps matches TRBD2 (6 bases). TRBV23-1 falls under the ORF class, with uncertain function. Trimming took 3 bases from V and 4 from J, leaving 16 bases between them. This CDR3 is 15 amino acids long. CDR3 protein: CASSQTTRGGYEQYF. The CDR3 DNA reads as TGCGCCAGCAGTCAGACGACTAGAGGAGGGTACGAGCAGTACTTC.